These T cell receptor beta chains were read from a single sample in a study of persistence of HIV-infected CD4 T cells. Profiling relied on immunoSEQ multiplex PCR, and the TCRdb table lists in-frame clones only, not all of them. The sample consists of roughly 45,000 clones, about 90% of them appearing once. These receptors lack a known antigen. Sequencing was performed on CD4+ T cells sorted from PBMCs after approximately 18-hour stimulation, taken from a patient who received antiretroviral therapy. These receptors all come from an adult man with HIV who was CMV-seropositive. Each CDR3 is given with its conserved first and last residue. A D gene is named only where the DNA matches it firmly. Only some rows state a clone size, as once, few, many or a class for expanded clones.

>TRBJ1-1|NA|TRBV18|TRBD1
CASSLGTGQLNTEAFF
TGTGCCAGCTCACTCGGAACGGGACAGCTGAACACTGAAGCTTTCTTT
>TRBJ2-7|NA|TRBV7-6|NA
CASSLEDSGGQYF
TGTGCCAGCAGCTTAGAGGACAGTGGCGGGCAGTACTTC
>TRBJ2-5|NA|TRBV11-2|NA
CASSLDARGSPGQETQYF
TGTGCCAGCAGCTTGGACGCCCGAGGGAGTCCAGGACAAGAGACCCAGTACTTC
>TRBJ2-7|NA|TRBV3-1/TRBV3-2|TRBD1
CASSRQGIEQYF
TGTGCCAGCAGCCGACAGGGTATTGAGCAGTACTTC
>TRBJ1-2|NA|TRBV6-1|NA
CASSEQDLYGYTF
TGTGCCAGCAGTGAACAGGATTTATATGGCTACACCTTC
>TRBJ1-4|NA|TRBV6-5|TRBD1
CASSHRGATNEKLFF
TGTGCCAGCAGTCACAGGGGTGCAACTAATGAAAAACTGTTTTTT
>TRBJ1-5|NA|TRBV7-2|TRBD1
CASTSQGQPNQPQHF
TGTGCCAGCACCTCCCAGGGACAGCCTAATCAGCCCCAGCATTTT
>TRBJ2-1|once|TRBV28|NA
CASSPHGVASDEQFF
TGTGCCAGCAGTCCGCATGGGGTAGCGAGCGATGAGCAGTTCTTC
>TRBJ1-1|once|TRBV7-8|NA
CASSRDRGGTEAFF
TGTGCCAGCAGCAGAGATAGAGGGGGCACTGAAGCTTTCTTT
>TRBJ2-1|NA|TRBV9|TRBD2
CASSASRSGGPLYEQFF
TGTGCCAGCAGCGCCTCCCGTAGCGGGGGCCCCCTATATGAGCAGTTCTTC
>TRBJ1-3|NA|TRBV12-3/TRBV12-4|NA
CASRGLAGNTIYF
TGTGCCAGCAGGGGGCTAGCGGGAAACACCATATATTTT
>TRBJ1-1|NA|TRBV12-3/TRBV12-4|NA
CASSTQPNTEAFF
TGTGCCAGCAGCACCCAGCCGAACACTGAAGCTTTCTTT
>TRBJ1-5|NA|TRBV28|TRBD1
CASRPDTGALRQPQHF
TGTGCCAGCAGACCCGATACAGGGGCACTGCGTCAGCCCCAGCATTTT
>TRBJ1-2|NA|TRBV6-5|NA
CASSERGWGYTF
TGTGCCAGCAGCGAGAGGGGATGGGGCTACACCTTC
>TRBJ2-1|NA|TRBV7-2|TRBD2
CASSLSGSYNEQFF
TGTGCCAGCAGCCTTAGCGGGTCCTACAATGAGCAGTTCTTC
>TRBJ2-1|NA|TRBV27|NA
CASSSREGIWNEQFF
TGTGCCAGCAGTTCTCGAGAGGGCATTTGGAATGAGCAGTTCTTC
>TRBJ2-7|NA|TRBV28|NA
CATVESLGETGEQYF
TGTGCCACCGTCGAGTCCTTGGGCGAAACGGGGGAGCAGTACTTC
>TRBJ1-5|NA|TRBV4-1|NA
CASSQEREWGIPDQPQHF
TGCGCCAGCAGCCAAGAAAGGGAGTGGGGAATTCCTGATCAGCCCCAGCATTTT
>TRBJ2-2|NA|TRBV5-1|TRBD1
CASSSADREHRGAVF
TGCGCCAGCAGCTCCGCCGACAGGGAACACCGGGGAGCTGTTTTT
>TRBJ2-7|NA|TRBV3-1/TRBV3-2|TRBD2
CASSQVGLAGSSYEQYF
TGTGCCAGCAGCCAAGTGGGACTAGCGGGGAGCTCCTACGAGCAGTACTTC
>TRBJ2-1|NA|TRBV10-3|NA
CAISEGDGYYNEQFF
TGTGCCATCAGTGAGGGCGACGGATACTACAATGAGCAGTTCTTC
>TRBJ1-2|few|TRBV6-5|TRBD1
CASWTGNGYTF
TGTGCCAGCTGGACAGGGAATGGCTACACCTTC
>TRBJ1-2|NA|TRBV5-6|TRBD1
CASSLGGQGDHDGYTF
TGTGCCAGCAGCTTGGGGGGACAGGGTGACCATGATGGCTACACCTTC
>TRBJ1-3|few|TRBV7-2|NA
CASSSTAGNTIYF
TGTGCCAGCAGCTCGACAGCTGGAAACACCATATATTTT
>TRBJ2-6|NA|TRBV18|TRBD1
CASSSIPGQGSGANVLTF
TGTGCCAGCTCATCTATCCCGGGACAGGGCTCTGGGGCCAACGTCCTGACTTTC
>TRBJ1-1|NA|TRBV2|NA
CASSERQELLGTEAFF
TGTGCCAGCAGTGAGCGGCAGGAGCTTCTGGGTACTGAAGCTTTCTTT
>TRBJ2-2|NA|TRBV7-6|NA
CASSSTGSFTGELFF
TGTGCCAGCAGCTCCACGGGGTCCTTCACCGGGGAGCTGTTTTTT
>TRBJ2-7|NA|TRBV11-2|TRBD1
CASSLSTTATGASYEQYF
TGTGCCAGCAGCTTAAGTACGACGGCGACAGGGGCTTCCTACGAGCAGTACTTC
>TRBJ1-5|NA|TRBV19|TRBD1
CASSPFTGGAHQPQHF
TGTGCCAGTAGTCCATTTACAGGGGGCGCGCATCAGCCCCAGCATTTT
>TRBJ1-5|NA|TRBV7-8|NA
CASSLENQPQHF
TGTGCCAGCAGCCTCGAGAATCAGCCCCAGCATTTT
>TRBJ1-5|NA|TRBV28|TRBD1
CASSEDRVRGQPQHF
TGTGCCAGCAGTGAGGACAGGGTCAGAGGTCAGCCCCAGCATTTT
>TRBJ1-1|NA|TRBV2|NA
CASTREFTEAFF
TGTGCCAGCACTAGGGAATTCACTGAAGCTTTCTTT
>TRBJ2-2|NA|TRBV6-5|TRBD2
CASRIAGEVPGELFF
TGTGCCAGCCGAATAGCGGGGGAGGTCCCCGGGGAGCTGTTTTTT
>TRBJ1-6|NA|TRBV6-6|NA
CASSLAGIALHF
TGTGCCAGCAGTTTAGCAGGTATAGCCCTCCACTTT
>TRBJ1-2|NA|TRBV19|TRBD1
CASSTTGTGNYGYTF
TGTGCCAGTAGTACTACCGGGACAGGGAACTATGGCTACACCTTC
>TRBJ2-1|NA|TRBV14|NA
CASSQGLTSSREQFF
TGTGCCAGCAGCCAAGGTCTAACTAGCTCCCGTGAGCAGTTCTTC
>TRBJ2-7|NA|TRBV3-1/TRBV3-2|TRBD1
CASSQRVTGSSYEQYF
TGTGCCAGCAGCCAACGTGTGACAGGGAGCTCCTACGAGCAGTACTTC
>TRBJ2-1|NA|TRBV7-3|TRBD2
CASSSGGPGEQFF
TGTGCCAGCAGCTCGGGGGGGCCAGGAGAGCAGTTCTTC
>TRBJ2-3|once|TRBV7-2|NA
CASSFRQASSTDTQYF
TGTGCCAGCAGTTTTCGACAGGCATCTAGCACAGATACGCAGTATTTT